What follows are 10 T cell receptor beta chains derived from one specimen sequenced in a study of CD8 T cells in ankylosing spondylitis. MiXCR was run by TCRdb on the 5' RACE reads, yielding one entry per CDR3 protein. The repertoire has roughly 250,000 distinct CDR3 sequences, 8% to 9.5% of them found once; the top ten carry nearly 7%. Source material: blood, either unsorted or a sorted T cell fraction (not recorded which). These TCRs come from a male donor with ankylosing spondylitis or in good health (not recorded which).

The J gene is TRBJ2-1, the V gene TRBV5-1, with 11 positions matching TRBD2. This CDR3 is built from 16 residues. The J segment lost 10 bases and the V segment lost 5 bases, leaving 14 bases of the junction unmatched. The V gene's germline CDR1 is SGHRS and CDR2 YFSETQ. CDR3 protein: CASRPGLAGTSSEQFF. The CDR3, as DNA: TGCGCCAGCAGACCAGGACTAGCGGGTACTTCCTCAGAGCAGTTCTTC.

This clonotype occurred many times. V is TRBV7-9 and J is TRBJ2-2, with a tentative D call TRBD1 (6 bases). The germline V gene has CDR1 SEHNR and CDR2 FQNEAQ (reference sequence). The ends were cut back, 5 bases at V and 6 bases at J, with 10 bases in the middle. CDR3 size: 13 residues. The CDR3 loop reads CASSIQGPGELFF. DNA of the CDR3: TGTGCCAGCAGCATACAGGGTCCCGGGGAGCTGTTTTTT.

This clonotype was detected ten times or more. This chain links TRBV5-1 with TRBJ2-3, with D unresolved. V was clipped by 2 bases and J by 4 bases, with 17 bases between them. The CDR3 contains 16 residues. Germline V gene data show CDR1 as SGHRS and CDR2 as YFSETQ. CDR3 protein: CASSLRNLAIADTQYF. The CDR3 region has the DNA TGCGCCAGCAGCTTAAGAAATCTGGCTATCGCAGATACGCAGTATTTT.

This clonotype has only a few counts. The V gene is TRBV20-1, the J gene TRBJ2-5; 8 bases are shared with TRBD2. Trimming removed 6 bases from V and 4 bases from J; junction bases left unmatched: 16. The germline V gene encodes CDR1 DFQATT and CDR2 SNEGSKA (reference sequence). The CDR3 runs to 16 residues. The CDR3 sequence: CSAALHSGGRGETQYF. The CDR3 bases are TGCAGTGCAGCACTGCACAGCGGGGGCCGAGGAGAGACCCAGTACTTC.

This clonotype came up a few times. This chain joins TRBV12-3 or TRBV12-4 and TRBJ2-6; no clear D gene. V lost 5 bases and J lost 0, with 14 bases in between. The CDR3 length is 17 residues. CDR3 residues: CASSPLAPSSGANVLTF. CDR3 nucleotides: TGTGCCAGCAGTCCCCTGGCCCCGAGCTCTGGGGCCAACGTCCTGACTTTC.

This clonotype was picked up many times. The CDR3 bases are TGTGCCATCCAGGAGGGTAGTTCACCCCTCCACTTT. Amino acid sequence: CAIQEGSSPLHF. This chain links TRBV10-3 with TRBJ1-6; D ambiguous. Germline loops: CDR1 ENHRY, CDR2 SYGVKD. Trimming cost V 8 bases and J 9 bases, with 11 bases left between them. This CDR3 is 12 amino acids long.

This clonotype was seen many times. V gene TRBV27 combines with J gene TRBJ2-3, with 12 bases aligning to TRBD1. The trim removed 6 bases at V and 12 bases at J, leaving 13 bases unmatched. The CDR3 is made up of 15 amino acids. Germline V gene lookup returns CDR1 MNHEY and CDR2 SMNVEV (reference sequence). CDR3 residues: CASSVRDRGPGSQYF. In DNA form, the CDR3 reads TGTGCCAGCAGCGTCCGGGACAGGGGGCCTGGATCACAGTATTTT.

Ten or more counts support this clonotype. The chain links TRBV7-9 to TRBJ1-1; 7 nucleotides agree with TRBD1. Germline V gene data show CDR1 as SEHNR and CDR2 as FQNEAQ (reference sequence). This CDR3 comprises 13 residues. The V gene end was trimmed by 5 bases and the J gene end by 1 base; junction bases not matched to a gene: 1. The CDR3 is CASSRTGNTEAFF. The CDR3 region has the DNA TGTGCCAGCAGCCGGACAGGGAACACTGAAGCTTTCTTT.

This chain connects TRBV6-5 to TRBJ1-3; D remains unclear. V lost 0 bases to trimming and J lost 2 bases, with 8 bases between them. Per germline, CDR1 MNHEY and CDR2 SVGAGI. CDR3 length: 15 residues. The CDR3 region has the DNA TGTGCCAGCAGTTACTCAACGGGCGCTGGAAACACCATATATTTT. Residues: CASSYSTGAGNTIYF.

This clonotype was observed many times. The chain has TRBV10-3 and TRBJ2-7; 9 positions agree with TRBD2. The CDR3 length is 16 residues. CDR1 is ENHRY and CDR2 is SYGVKD in the germline V gene. V was clipped by 5 bases and J by 3 bases; unmatched bases: 11. CDR3 protein: CAISSNEKREVYEQYF. CDR3 nucleotide sequence: TGTGCCATCAGTTCTAACGAAAAGCGGGAGGTCTACGAGCAGTACTTC.